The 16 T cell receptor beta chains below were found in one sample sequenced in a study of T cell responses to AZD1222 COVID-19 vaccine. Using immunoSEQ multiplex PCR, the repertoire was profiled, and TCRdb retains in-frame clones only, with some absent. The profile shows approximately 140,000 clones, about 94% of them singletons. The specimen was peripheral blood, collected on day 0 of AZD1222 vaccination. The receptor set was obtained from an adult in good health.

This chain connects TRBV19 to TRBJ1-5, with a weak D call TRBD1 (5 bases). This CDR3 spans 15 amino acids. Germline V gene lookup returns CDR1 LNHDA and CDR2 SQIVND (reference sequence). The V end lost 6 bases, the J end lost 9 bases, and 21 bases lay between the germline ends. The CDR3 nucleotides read TGTGCCAGTAGCTCTACCCCGGGACGGGTAGGGCCCCAGCATTTT. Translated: CASSSTPGRVGPQHF.

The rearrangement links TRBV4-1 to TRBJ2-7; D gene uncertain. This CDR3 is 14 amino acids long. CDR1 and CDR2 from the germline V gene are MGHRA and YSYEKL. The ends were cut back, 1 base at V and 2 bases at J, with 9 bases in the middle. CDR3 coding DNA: TGCGCCAGCAGCCAAGTGCCAGGTCCCTACGAGCAGTACTTC. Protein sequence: CASSQVPGPYEQYF.

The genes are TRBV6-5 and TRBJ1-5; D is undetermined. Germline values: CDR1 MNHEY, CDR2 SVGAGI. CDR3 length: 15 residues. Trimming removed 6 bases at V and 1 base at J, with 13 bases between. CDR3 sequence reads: CASSPTPTSNQPQHF. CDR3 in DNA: TGTGCCAGCAGCCCGACCCCCACGAGCAATCAGCCCCAGCATTTT.

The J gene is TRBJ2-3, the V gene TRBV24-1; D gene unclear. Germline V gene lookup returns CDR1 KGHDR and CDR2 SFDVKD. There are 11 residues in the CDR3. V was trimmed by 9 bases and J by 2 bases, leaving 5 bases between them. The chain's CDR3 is CATSFTDTQYF. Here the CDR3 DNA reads TGTGCCACCTCCTTCACAGATACGCAGTATTTT.

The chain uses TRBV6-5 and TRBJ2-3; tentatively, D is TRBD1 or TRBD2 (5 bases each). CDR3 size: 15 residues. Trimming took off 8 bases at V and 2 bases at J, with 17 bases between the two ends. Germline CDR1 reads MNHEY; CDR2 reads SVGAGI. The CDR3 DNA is TGTGCCAGCTTCTGGGGACCGAGCGACACAGATACGCAGTATTTT. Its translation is CASFWGPSDTDTQYF.

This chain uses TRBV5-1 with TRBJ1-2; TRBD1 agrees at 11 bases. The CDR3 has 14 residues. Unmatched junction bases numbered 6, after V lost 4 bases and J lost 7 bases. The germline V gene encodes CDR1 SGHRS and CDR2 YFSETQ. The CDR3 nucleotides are TGCGCCAGCAGCAGGGGACAGGGGGATTCTGGCTACACCTTC. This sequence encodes CASSRGQGDSGYTF.

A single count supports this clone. The CDR3 reads CARGQGGVNYGYTF. The CDR3 DNA is TGTGCCCGGGGACAGGGGGGAGTTAACTATGGCTACACCTTC. The V gene is TRBV30, the J gene TRBJ1-2, with TRBD1 matching over 11 bases. Trimming cost V 8 bases and J 1 base; bases outside gene matches: 6. Germline V lookup: CDR1 GTSNPN, CDR2 SVGIG (reference sequence). The length of the CDR3 is 14 residues.

This chain's CDR3 is CACNPGHKANTGELFF. The DNA for the CDR3 is TGTGCCTGCAACCCGGGACATAAAGCGAACACCGGGGAGCTGTTTTTT. The rearrangement links TRBV30 to TRBJ2-2; tentatively, D is TRBD1 (6 bases). Germline assignment: CDR1 GTSNPN and CDR2 SVGIG (reference sequence). CDR3 size: 16 residues. Trimming left V 6 bases short and J 0 bases short, with 17 bases between.

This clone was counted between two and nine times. The CDR3 region is CAGPRVHTSYNEQFF. CDR3 nucleotides: TGTGCCGGCCCACGGGTGCACACTTCCTACAATGAGCAGTTCTTC. This chain uses TRBV6-4 with TRBJ2-1; D is unclear. Between the trimmed V and J ends, which lost 11 bases and 1 base, there was a span of 18 bases. The CDR3 contains 15 residues. Germline CDR1 is MRHNA and CDR2 is SNTAGT.

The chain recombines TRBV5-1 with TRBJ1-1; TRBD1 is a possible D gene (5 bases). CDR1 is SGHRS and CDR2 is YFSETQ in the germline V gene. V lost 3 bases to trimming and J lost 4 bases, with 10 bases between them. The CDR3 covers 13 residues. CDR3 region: CASSSEGSTEAFF. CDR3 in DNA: TGCGCCAGCAGCTCAGAGGGGAGCACTGAAGCTTTCTTT. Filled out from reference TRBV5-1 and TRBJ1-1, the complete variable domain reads KAGVTQTPRYLIKTRGQQVTLSCSPISGHRSVSWYQQTPGQGLQFLFEYFSETQRNKGNFPGRFSGRQFSNSRSEMNVSTLELGDSALYLCASSSEGSTEAFFGQGTRLTVV.

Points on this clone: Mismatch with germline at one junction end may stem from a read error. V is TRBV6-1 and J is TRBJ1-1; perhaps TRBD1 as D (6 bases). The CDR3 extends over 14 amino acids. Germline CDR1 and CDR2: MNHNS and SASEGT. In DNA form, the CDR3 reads TGTGCCAGCAGTGATCGTCAGGGGAACGCTGAAGCTTTCTTT. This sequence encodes CASSDRQGNAEAFF.

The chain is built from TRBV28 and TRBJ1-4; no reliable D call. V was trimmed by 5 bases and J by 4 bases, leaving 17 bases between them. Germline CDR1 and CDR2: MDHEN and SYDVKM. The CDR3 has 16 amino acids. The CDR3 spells CASSIRKGSINEKLFF. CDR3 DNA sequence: TGTGCCAGCAGTATCCGTAAGGGATCCATTAATGAAAAACTGTTTTTT.

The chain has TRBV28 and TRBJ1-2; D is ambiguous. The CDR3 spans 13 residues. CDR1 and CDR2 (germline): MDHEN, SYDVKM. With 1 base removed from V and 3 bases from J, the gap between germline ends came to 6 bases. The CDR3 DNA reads TGTGCCAGCAGTTTATCCGAGCACTATGGCTACACCTTC. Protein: CASSLSEHYGYTF.

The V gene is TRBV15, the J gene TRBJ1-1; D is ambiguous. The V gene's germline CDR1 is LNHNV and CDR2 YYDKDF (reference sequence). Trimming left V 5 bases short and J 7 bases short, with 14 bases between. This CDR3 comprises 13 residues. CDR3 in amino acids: CATSFEKGFEAFF. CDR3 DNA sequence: TGTGCCACCAGCTTCGAGAAGGGTTTTGAAGCTTTCTTT.

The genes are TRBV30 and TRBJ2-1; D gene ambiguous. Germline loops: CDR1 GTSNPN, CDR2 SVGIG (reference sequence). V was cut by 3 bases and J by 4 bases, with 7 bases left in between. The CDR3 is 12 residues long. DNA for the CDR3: TGTGCCTGGAGAATATTATACAATGAGCAGTTCTTC. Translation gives CAWRILYNEQFF.

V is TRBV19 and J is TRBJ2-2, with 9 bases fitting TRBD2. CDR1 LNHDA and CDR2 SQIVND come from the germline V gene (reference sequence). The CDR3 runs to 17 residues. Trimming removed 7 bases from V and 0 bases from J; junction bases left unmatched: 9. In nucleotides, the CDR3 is TGTGCCAGTACCCAGAGAGCGGGAGGCCCGAACACCGGGGAGCTGTTTTTT. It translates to CASTQRAGGPNTGELFF.